These T cell receptor beta chains were read from a single sample in a study of cytomegalovirus exposure and HLA in healthy donors. Produced via immunoSEQ multiplex PCR; TCRdb's table is partial and in-frame only. The data contain about 170,000 clones, 84% of them singletons. Sequencing used PBMCs. These receptors all come from a boy aged 2-15 years in good health and CMV-seronegative. The CDR3 runs from the conserved cysteine through the conserved F or W. Each record gives: CDR3 protein, CDR3 DNA, CDR3 length, clone size, D gene, V gene, J gene. A D gene is named only where the DNA matches it firmly. Not all rows give a size; the values are once, few, many and, for expanded clones, a class.

cdr3_aa: CSVEDRQDTDTQYF; cdr3_nt: TGCAGCGTTGAAGACCGACAGGACACAGATACGCAGTATTTT; cdr3_length: 14; clone_size: .; d_call: .; v_call: TRBV29-1; j_call: TRBJ2-3
cdr3_aa: CASSRDSSSYEQYF; cdr3_nt: TGCGCCAGCAGCCGGGACAGTAGCTCCTACGAGCAGTACTTC; cdr3_length: 14; clone_size: .; d_call: TRBD1; v_call: TRBV4-1; j_call: TRBJ2-7
cdr3_aa: CASSHWAHYEQYF; cdr3_nt: TGCGCCAGCAGTCATTGGGCCCACTACGAGCAGTACTTC; cdr3_length: 13; clone_size: .; d_call: .; v_call: TRBV23-1; j_call: TRBJ2-7
cdr3_aa: CASGAGDPSGAYEQYF; cdr3_nt: TGTGCCAGCGGAGCGGGAGACCCATCCGGAGCCTACGAGCAGTACTTC; cdr3_length: 16; clone_size: .; d_call: TRBD2; v_call: TRBV9; j_call: TRBJ2-7
cdr3_aa: CASSLVGGEVTEAFF; cdr3_nt: TGTGCCAGCAGCTTAGTTGGAGGGGAAGTCACTGAAGCTTTCTTT; cdr3_length: 15; clone_size: .; d_call: .; v_call: TRBV7-3; j_call: TRBJ1-1
cdr3_aa: CASTRAGESGANVLTF; cdr3_nt: TGTGCCAGCACCCGAGCGGGAGAAAGTGGGGCCAACGTCCTGACTTTC; cdr3_length: 16; clone_size: .; d_call: TRBD2; v_call: TRBV18; j_call: TRBJ2-6
cdr3_aa: CASSQMGQGQETQYF; cdr3_nt: TGTGCCAGTAGCCAAATGGGACAGGGCCAAGAGACCCAGTACTTC; cdr3_length: 15; clone_size: .; d_call: TRBD1; v_call: TRBV19; j_call: TRBJ2-5
cdr3_aa: CASSLPVDGSSYEQYF; cdr3_nt: TGTGCCAGCAGCCTTCCCGTGGACGGGAGCTCCTACGAGCAGTACTTC; cdr3_length: 16; clone_size: .; d_call: .; v_call: TRBV7-8; j_call: TRBJ2-7
cdr3_aa: CASSSQGVGTEAFF; cdr3_nt: TGTGCCAGCAGTTCACAGGGAGTGGGAACTGAAGCTTTCTTT; cdr3_length: 14; clone_size: .; d_call: .; v_call: TRBV6-6; j_call: TRBJ1-1
cdr3_aa: CASSLSPGEGEQYF; cdr3_nt: TGTGCCAGCAGTCTAAGCCCCGGGGAGGGCGAGCAGTACTTC; cdr3_length: 14; clone_size: .; d_call: TRBD2; v_call: TRBV6-1; j_call: TRBJ2-7
cdr3_aa: CAISESWVAGGLPFGEQYF; cdr3_nt: TGTGCCATCAGTGAGTCGTGGGTAGCGGGAGGCCTGCCCTTTGGCGAGCAGTACTTC; cdr3_length: 19; clone_size: few; d_call: TRBD2; v_call: TRBV10-3; j_call: TRBJ2-7
cdr3_aa: CASSQDPGGEKLFF; cdr3_nt: TGCGCCAGCAGCCAAGACCCAGGGGGAGAAAAACTGTTTTTT; cdr3_length: 14; clone_size: .; d_call: TRBD1; v_call: TRBV4-1; j_call: TRBJ1-4
cdr3_aa: CASSLGTHGYTF; cdr3_nt: TGCGCCAGCAGCTTGGGGACTCATGGCTACACCTTC; cdr3_length: 12; clone_size: few; d_call: .; v_call: TRBV5-1; j_call: TRBJ1-2
cdr3_aa: CASRGKTSLPAYGYTF; cdr3_nt: TGTGCCAGCAGGGGCAAGACCTCTCTACCTGCCTATGGCTACACCTTC; cdr3_length: 16; clone_size: .; d_call: .; v_call: TRBV2; j_call: TRBJ1-2
cdr3_aa: CASTSGGWDEKLFF; cdr3_nt: TGTGCCAGCACCAGCGGGGGGTGGGATGAAAAACTGTTTTTT; cdr3_length: 14; clone_size: .; d_call: .; v_call: TRBV6-1; j_call: TRBJ1-4
cdr3_aa: CASSQDPAGGPQDTQYF; cdr3_nt: TGTGCCAGCAGCCAAGATCCAGCGGGAGGGCCGCAAGATACGCAGTATTTT; cdr3_length: 17; clone_size: .; d_call: TRBD2; v_call: TRBV4-2; j_call: TRBJ2-3
cdr3_aa: CASSNLAGTGFSYEQYF; cdr3_nt: TGTGCCAGTAGTAACCTCGCCGGGACAGGGTTCTCCTACGAGCAGTACTTC; cdr3_length: 17; clone_size: .; d_call: TRBD1; v_call: TRBV19; j_call: TRBJ2-7
cdr3_aa: CASSIEDYPNTGELFF; cdr3_nt: TGTGCCAGTAGTATAGAAGACTACCCGAACACCGGGGAGCTGTTTTTT; cdr3_length: 16; clone_size: .; d_call: .; v_call: TRBV19; j_call: TRBJ2-2
cdr3_aa: CASSLDHTDTQYF; cdr3_nt: TGTGCCAGCAGCTTAGACCACACAGATACGCAGTATTTT; cdr3_length: 13; clone_size: .; d_call: .; v_call: TRBV11-2; j_call: TRBJ2-3
cdr3_aa: CASRGTGLAAIKETQYF; cdr3_nt: TGTGCCAGCAGGGGTACCGGACTAGCGGCGATTAAAGAGACCCAGTACTTC; cdr3_length: 17; clone_size: .; d_call: TRBD2; v_call: TRBV27; j_call: TRBJ2-5
cdr3_aa: CASSYSEGRTEAFF; cdr3_nt: TGTGCCAGCAGTTACTCGGAGGGGAGGACTGAAGCTTTCTTT; cdr3_length: 14; clone_size: .; d_call: .; v_call: TRBV6-5; j_call: TRBJ1-1
cdr3_aa: CASSSRGDSLTGELFF; cdr3_nt: TGTGCCAGCAGTTCGAGGGGGGACAGTCTGACCGGGGAGCTGTTTTTT; cdr3_length: 16; clone_size: few; d_call: .; v_call: TRBV27; j_call: TRBJ2-2
cdr3_aa: CASSSDRAFYGYTF; cdr3_nt: TGCGCCAGCAGCTCCGACAGAGCCTTCTATGGCTACACCTTC; cdr3_length: 14; clone_size: .; d_call: .; v_call: TRBV5-1; j_call: TRBJ1-2
cdr3_aa: CATRTGVMNTEAFF; cdr3_nt: TGTGCCACCCGGACAGGGGTCATGAACACTGAAGCTTTCTTT; cdr3_length: 14; clone_size: few; d_call: TRBD1; v_call: TRBV19; j_call: TRBJ1-1
cdr3_aa: CASSPRFRVQPQHF; cdr3_nt: TGTGCCAGCAGCCCACGATTCAGGGTTCAGCCCCAGCATTTT; cdr3_length: 14; clone_size: .; d_call: .; v_call: TRBV11-3; j_call: TRBJ1-5
cdr3_aa: CASSLGEGDSQVYF; cdr3_nt: TGCGCCAGCAGCTTAGGGGAAGGGGACAGCCAAGTCTACTTC; cdr3_length: 14; clone_size: once; d_call: TRBD1; v_call: TRBV5-1; j_call: TRBJ2-7
cdr3_aa: CASSLPTGTTMNTEAFF; cdr3_nt: TGTGCCAGCAGTCTACCTACCGGGACAACCATGAACACTGAAGCTTTCTTT; cdr3_length: 17; clone_size: .; d_call: .; v_call: TRBV28; j_call: TRBJ1-1
cdr3_aa: CASSLVGEKLFF; cdr3_nt: TGTGCCAGCAGCTTAGTCGGTGAAAAACTGTTTTTT; cdr3_length: 12; clone_size: once; d_call: .; v_call: TRBV7-2; j_call: TRBJ1-4
cdr3_aa: CASRGTGWGTEAFF; cdr3_nt: TGTGCCAGCAGGGGAACAGGGTGGGGAACTGAAGCTTTCTTT; cdr3_length: 14; clone_size: .; d_call: .; v_call: TRBV7-9; j_call: TRBJ1-1
cdr3_aa: CASSGRGLDTEAFF; cdr3_nt: TGTGCCAGCAGCGGAAGGGGGCTGGATACTGAAGCTTTCTTT; cdr3_length: 14; clone_size: .; d_call: TRBD1; v_call: TRBV5-4; j_call: TRBJ1-1
cdr3_aa: CASRRTGVRNYGYTF; cdr3_nt: TGCGCCAGCAGACGGACAGGGGTAAGGAACTATGGCTACACCTTC; cdr3_length: 15; clone_size: .; d_call: TRBD1; v_call: TRBV5-1; j_call: TRBJ1-2
cdr3_aa: CASSLTWTSGNEQFF; cdr3_nt: TGTGCCAGCAGTTTAACATGGACTAGCGGCAATGAGCAGTTCTTC; cdr3_length: 15; clone_size: .; d_call: TRBD2; v_call: TRBV27; j_call: TRBJ2-1
cdr3_aa: CAISEVRWGQGTEAFF; cdr3_nt: TGTGCCATCAGTGAGGTCCGGTGGGGGCAAGGCACTGAAGCTTTCTTT; cdr3_length: 16; clone_size: .; d_call: .; v_call: TRBV10-3; j_call: TRBJ1-1
cdr3_aa: CAGFGAVGYTF; cdr3_nt: TGTGCCGGGTTTGGGGCAGTTGGCTACACCTTC; cdr3_length: 11; clone_size: .; d_call: .; v_call: TRBV2; j_call: TRBJ1-2
cdr3_aa: CASSEPDRTFGSGANVLTF; cdr3_nt: TGCGCCAGCAGCGAACCGGACAGAACGTTTGGGTCTGGGGCCAACGTCCTGACTTTC; cdr3_length: 19; clone_size: .; d_call: .; v_call: TRBV5-1; j_call: TRBJ2-6
cdr3_aa: CATRSGQGGTSGGSTSTDTQYF; cdr3_nt: TGCGCCACCCGGTCCGGACAGGGGGGGACTAGCGGGGGGTCAACTAGCACAGATACGCAGTATTTT; cdr3_length: 22; clone_size: .; d_call: TRBD2; v_call: TRBV10-2; j_call: TRBJ2-3
cdr3_aa: CASSPGWQNQETQYF; cdr3_nt: TGTGCCAGCAGCCCCGGGTGGCAAAACCAAGAGACCCAGTACTTC; cdr3_length: 15; clone_size: .; d_call: .; v_call: TRBV9; j_call: TRBJ2-5
cdr3_aa: CASSERLGSSYNEQFF; cdr3_nt: TGTGCCAGCAGTGAACGGTTAGGGAGCTCCTACAATGAGCAGTTCTTC; cdr3_length: 16; clone_size: .; d_call: .; v_call: TRBV2; j_call: TRBJ2-1
cdr3_aa: CASSQQGMNTEAFF; cdr3_nt: TGTGCCAGCAGCCAACAGGGCATGAACACTGAAGCTTTCTTT; cdr3_length: 14; clone_size: few; d_call: .; v_call: TRBV6-6; j_call: TRBJ1-1
cdr3_aa: CAWSRAGGRVNTEAFF; cdr3_nt: TGTGCCTGGAGTAGGGCAGGGGGCAGGGTGAACACTGAAGCTTTCTTT; cdr3_length: 16; clone_size: .; d_call: TRBD1; v_call: TRBV30; j_call: TRBJ1-1
cdr3_aa: CASPGQGVNYGYTF; cdr3_nt: TGTGCCTCCCCCGGACAGGGGGTAAACTATGGCTACACCTTC; cdr3_length: 14; clone_size: .; d_call: TRBD1; v_call: TRBV30; j_call: TRBJ1-2
cdr3_aa: CASSISAGGHNEQFF; cdr3_nt: TGTGCCAGTAGTATTTCAGCGGGAGGCCACAATGAGCAGTTCTTC; cdr3_length: 15; clone_size: .; d_call: TRBD2; v_call: TRBV19; j_call: TRBJ2-1